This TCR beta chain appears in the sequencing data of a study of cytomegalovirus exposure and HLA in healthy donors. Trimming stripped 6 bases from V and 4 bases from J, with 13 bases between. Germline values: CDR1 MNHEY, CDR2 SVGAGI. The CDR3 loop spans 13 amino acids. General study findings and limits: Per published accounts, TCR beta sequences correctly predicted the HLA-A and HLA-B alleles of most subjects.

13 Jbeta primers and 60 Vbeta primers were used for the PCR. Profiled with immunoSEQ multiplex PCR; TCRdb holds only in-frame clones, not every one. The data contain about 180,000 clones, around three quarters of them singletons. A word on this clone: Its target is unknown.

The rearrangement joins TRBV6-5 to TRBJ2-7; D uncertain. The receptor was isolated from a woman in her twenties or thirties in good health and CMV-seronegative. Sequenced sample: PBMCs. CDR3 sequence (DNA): TGTGCCAGCAGGGTAACAGCCAATTACGAGCAGTACTTC. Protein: CASRVTANYEQYF.